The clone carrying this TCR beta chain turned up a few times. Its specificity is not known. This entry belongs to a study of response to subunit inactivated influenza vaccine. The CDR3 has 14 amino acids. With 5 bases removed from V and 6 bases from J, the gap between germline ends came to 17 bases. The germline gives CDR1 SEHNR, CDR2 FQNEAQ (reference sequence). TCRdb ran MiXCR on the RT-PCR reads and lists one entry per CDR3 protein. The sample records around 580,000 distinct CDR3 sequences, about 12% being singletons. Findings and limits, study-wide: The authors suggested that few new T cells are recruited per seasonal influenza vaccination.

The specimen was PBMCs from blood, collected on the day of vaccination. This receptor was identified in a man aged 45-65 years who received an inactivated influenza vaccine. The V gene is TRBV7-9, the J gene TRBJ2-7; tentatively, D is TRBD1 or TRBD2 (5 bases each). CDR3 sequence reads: CASSAGTQKGEQYF. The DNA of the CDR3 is TGTGCCAGCAGCGCCGGGACGCAGAAAGGCGAGCAGTACTTC.